This TCR beta chain originates from a study of control samples from healthy donors and cancer patients. The repertoire was sequenced with immunoSEQ multiplex PCR; TCRdb's copy has only in-frame clones and lacks some. There are 45,000 to 60,000 clones in the sample; about 95% occur only once, and less than 4.5% lies in the top ten. The CDR3 loop spans 16 amino acids. Germline CDR1 reads MNHNS; CDR2 reads SASEGT. V shed 0 bases, J shed 7 bases, and the junction held 5 bases outside the gene matches. This receptor was taken from a young man in good health. The material sequenced was blood. The V gene is TRBV6-1, the J gene TRBJ1-5, with 11 bases matching TRBD1. CDR3 sequence: CASSEAAGTGGQPQHF. In DNA, the CDR3 is TGTGCCAGCAGTGAAGCGGCCGGGACAGGGGGGCAGCCCCAGCATTTT.